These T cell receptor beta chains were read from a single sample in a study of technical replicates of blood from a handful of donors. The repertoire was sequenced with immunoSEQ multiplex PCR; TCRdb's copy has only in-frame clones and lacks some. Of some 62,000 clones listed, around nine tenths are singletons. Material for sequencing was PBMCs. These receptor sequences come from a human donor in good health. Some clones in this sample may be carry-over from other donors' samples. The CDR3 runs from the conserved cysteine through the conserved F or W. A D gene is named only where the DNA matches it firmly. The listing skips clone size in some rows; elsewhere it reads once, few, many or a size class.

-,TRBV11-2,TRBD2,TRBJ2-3,TGTGCCAGCAGCTTGGGACTAGCTAGCTTGCCAGATACGCAGTATTTT,CASSLGLASLPDTQYF
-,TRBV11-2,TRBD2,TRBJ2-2,TGTGCCAGCAGCCCCGGGAGGGTGACAGCGAACACCGGGGAGCTGTTTTTT,CASSPGRVTANTGELFF
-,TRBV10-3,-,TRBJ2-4,TGTGCCATCAGTGAGTCGGGGGGAGGCGGACAAAACATTCAGTACTTC,CAISESGGGGQNIQYF
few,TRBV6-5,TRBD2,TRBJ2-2,TGTGCCAGCAGTTACAGGGCGGGAGCCAACACCGGGGAGCTGTTTTTT,CASSYRAGANTGELFF
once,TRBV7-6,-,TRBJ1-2,TGTGCCAGCAGCTTAACGGGAGCTTATGGCTACACCTTC,CASSLTGAYGYTF
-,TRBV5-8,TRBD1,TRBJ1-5,TGTGCCAGCAGCTTGCCGGGACAGACCCAGCATTTT,CASSLPGQTQHF
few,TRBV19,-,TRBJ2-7,TGTGCCAGTACGGGAACGTACTCCTACGAGCAGTACTTC,CASTGTYSYEQYF
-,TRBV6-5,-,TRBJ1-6,TGTGCCACCCGACTTGAGGGACTGGATTCACCCCTCCACTTT,CATRLEGLDSPLHF
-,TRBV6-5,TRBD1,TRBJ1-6,TGTGCCAGCAGTTACCTGGGACAGCTAAATTCACCCCTCCACTTT,CASSYLGQLNSPLHF
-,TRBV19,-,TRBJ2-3,TGTGCCAGTAGTTTATCGAGGGGCACAGATACGCAGTATTTT,CASSLSRGTDTQYF
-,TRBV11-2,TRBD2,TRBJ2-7,TGTGCCAGCAGCTTAGTGGCGGGGGGTTACGAGCAGTACTTC,CASSLVAGGYEQYF
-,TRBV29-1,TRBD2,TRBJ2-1,TGCAGCGTTGAGACTAGCGGAAATTACAATGAGCAGTTCTTC,CSVETSGNYNEQFF
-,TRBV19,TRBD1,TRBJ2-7,TGTGCCAGTCAACAGGGGTCCTCCTACGAGCAGTACTTC,CASQQGSSYEQYF
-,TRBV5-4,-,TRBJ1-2,TGTGCCAGCAGCTTCGGTGGAGGGGAACTTATCTATGGCTACACCTTC,CASSFGGGELIYGYTF
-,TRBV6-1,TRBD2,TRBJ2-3,TGTGCCAGCAGTCTCCCGGGACTAGGCACAGATACGCAGTATTTT,CASSLPGLGTDTQYF
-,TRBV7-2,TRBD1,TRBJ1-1,TGTGCCAGCAGCTCAAACAGGGGGCCCATGAACACTGAAGCTTTCTTT,CASSSNRGPMNTEAFF
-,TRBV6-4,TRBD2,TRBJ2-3,TGTGCCAGCAGCGTTGGGGGGGGGACAGATACGCAGTATTTT,CASSVGGGTDTQYF
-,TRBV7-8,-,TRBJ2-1,TGTGCCAGCAGCCCCACTCGGGTTAGCGGAGGGAAGGTAGATGAGCAGTTCTTC,CASSPTRVSGGKVDEQFF
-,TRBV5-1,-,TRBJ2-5,TGCGCCAGCAGCCGTGAGGGGGGGACCCAAGAGACCCAGTACTTC,CASSREGGTQETQYF
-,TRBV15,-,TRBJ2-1,TGTGCCACCAGCAGGGGGACAAATTCTGAGCAGTTCTTC,CATSRGTNSEQFF
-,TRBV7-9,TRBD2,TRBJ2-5,TGTGCCAGCAGCCCCGGACTAGCGGGGGGGCAGGGAGAGACCCAGTACTTC,CASSPGLAGGQGETQYF
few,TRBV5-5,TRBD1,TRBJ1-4,TGTGCCAGCAGCCGCCTGGGACAGAAGGAAAAACTGTTTTTT,CASSRLGQKEKLFF
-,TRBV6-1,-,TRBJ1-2,TGTGCCAGCACCTCTGGACACACCAACTATGGCTACACCTTC,CASTSGHTNYGYTF
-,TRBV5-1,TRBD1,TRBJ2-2,TGCGCCAGCAGCTCCGGACAGGGGAACACCGGGGAGCTGTTTTTT,CASSSGQGNTGELFF
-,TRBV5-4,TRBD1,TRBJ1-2,TGTGCCAGCAGCCCGCAACTTCAGGGGGGTGGCTACACCTTC,CASSPQLQGGGYTF
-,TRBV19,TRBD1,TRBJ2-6,TGTGCCAGTAGTATAGACGCACCGGGACAGGGCTCTGGGGCCAACGTCCTGACTTTC,CASSIDAPGQGSGANVLTF
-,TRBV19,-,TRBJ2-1,TGTGCCAGTAGTATAGTTGGAGATCGAAATGAGCAGTTCTTC,CASSIVGDRNEQFF
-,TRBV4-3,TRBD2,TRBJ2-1,TGCGCCAGCAGCCAGCCCCCAGCGGGAGGAAAGGATGAGCAGTTCTTC,CASSQPPAGGKDEQFF
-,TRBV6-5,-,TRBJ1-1,TGTGCCAGCAGTTACTCGTGGCAGGGGAGCACTGAAGCTTTCTTT,CASSYSWQGSTEAFF
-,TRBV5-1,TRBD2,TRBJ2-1,TGCGCCAGCAGCAAAGGACTAGCGGGAGGGAAGCACAATGAGCAGTTCTTC,CASSKGLAGGKHNEQFF
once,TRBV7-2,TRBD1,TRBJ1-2,TGTGCCAGCAGCTTAGGACAGGGGGGAGAAGGCTACACCTTC,CASSLGQGGEGYTF
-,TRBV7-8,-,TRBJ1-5,TGTGCCAGCAGCTTGACAGCGAATCAGCCCCAGCATTTT,CASSLTANQPQHF
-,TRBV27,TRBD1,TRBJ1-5,TGTGCCAGCAGTTTATCGAGGGGGACAGGGAAGAGCAATCAGCCCCAGCATTTT,CASSLSRGTGKSNQPQHF
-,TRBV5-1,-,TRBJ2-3,TGCGCCAGCAAGAAGAGTACAGATACGCAGTATTTT,CASKKSTDTQYF
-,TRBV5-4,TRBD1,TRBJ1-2,TGTGCCAGCAGCCCCGGGACAGCTAATTACTATGGCTACACCTTC,CASSPGTANYYGYTF
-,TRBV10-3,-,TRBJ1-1,TGTGCCATCAGTGAAGCAGGGGAAGCTTTCTTT,CAISEAGEAFF
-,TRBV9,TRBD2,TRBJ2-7,TGTGCCAGCAGCGTAGGGACGGGAGGGGGGGAGCAGTACTTC,CASSVGTGGGEQYF
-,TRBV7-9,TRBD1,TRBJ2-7,TGTGCCAGCAGCTTAGTTAGGACAGGGGGCTACGAGCAGTACTTC,CASSLVRTGGYEQYF
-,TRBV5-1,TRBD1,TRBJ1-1,TGCGCCAGCGGACCTTCACAGGGGAGCACTGAAGCTTTCTTT,CASGPSQGSTEAFF
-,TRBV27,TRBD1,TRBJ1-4,TGTGCCAGCAGTACCTACGGACAGGGGCAGGAAAAACTGTTTTTT,CASSTYGQGQEKLFF
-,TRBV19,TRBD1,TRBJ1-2,TGTGCCAGTAGTATTTCCCGGGGACAGGCCTATGGCTACACCTTC,CASSISRGQAYGYTF
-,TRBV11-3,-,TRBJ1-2,TGTGCCAGCAGCCAAAACCGGGCGGGCTATGGCTACACCTTC,CASSQNRAGYGYTF
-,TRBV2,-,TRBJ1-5,TGTGCCAGCAGTGGACAGACGAATAGCAATCAGCCCCAGCATTTT,CASSGQTNSNQPQHF
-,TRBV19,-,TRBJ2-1,TGTGCCAGTAGTATCCGGGGACTCAGCTCCTACAATGAGCAGTTCTTC,CASSIRGLSSYNEQFF
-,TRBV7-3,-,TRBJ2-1,TGTGCCAGCAGCTTAACTTTTGACAGATCCTACAATGAGCAGTTCTTC,CASSLTFDRSYNEQFF
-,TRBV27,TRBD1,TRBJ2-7,TGTGCCAGCAGTGGCGGGACAGGGCTTATCTACGAGCAGTACTTC,CASSGGTGLIYEQYF
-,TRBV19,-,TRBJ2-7,TGTGCCAGTAGCCCACGGGGGAGTTCGACCAACGAGCAGTACTTC,CASSPRGSSTNEQYF
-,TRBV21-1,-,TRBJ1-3,TGTGCCAGCACCGTTCAGGGGGCTTCAGGAAACACCATATATTTT,CASTVQGASGNTIYF
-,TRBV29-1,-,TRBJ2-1,TGCAGCGTTGAAGATCAAGGAGCGGAGACGCTCCTCTTC,CSVEDQGAETLLF
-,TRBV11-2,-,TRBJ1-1,TGTGCCAGCACCCCACACGCAGGGAACTGGAAAGAAGCTTTCTTT,CASTPHAGNWKEAFF
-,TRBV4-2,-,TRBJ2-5,TGTGCCAGCAGCCAAGACTCAAGGGGAGAGACCCAGTACTTC,CASSQDSRGETQYF
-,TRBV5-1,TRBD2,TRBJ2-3,TGCGCCAGCACCAGCGGCGGGAGGAGCACAGATACGCAGTATTTT,CASTSGGRSTDTQYF
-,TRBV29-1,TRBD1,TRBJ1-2,TGCAGCGCCAAATCGGACAGGGACTATGGCTACACCTTC,CSAKSDRDYGYTF
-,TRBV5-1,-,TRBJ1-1,TGCGCCAGCAGCTTACAGGACCTCACTGAAGCTTTCTTT,CASSLQDLTEAFF
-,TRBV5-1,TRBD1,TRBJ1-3,TGCGCCAGCAGCTTAACAGGGGCGAATAGAAACACCATATATTTT,CASSLTGANRNTIYF
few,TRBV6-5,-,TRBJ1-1,TGTGCCAGCAGTTACGGAGGCGTAACTGAAGCTTTCTTT,CASSYGGVTEAFF
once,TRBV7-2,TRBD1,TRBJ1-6,TGTGCCAGCAGTTCAAAGGCTGGGACAGGGGATTCACCCCTCCACTTT,CASSSKAGTGDSPLHF
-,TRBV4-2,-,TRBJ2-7,TGTGCCAGCAGCCAAGACCGGTTTGCGGCCGAGCAGTACTTC,CASSQDRFAAEQYF
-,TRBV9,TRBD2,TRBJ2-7,TGTGCCAGCAGCGTAGGGGGGGGAATTCTGGACGAGCAGTACTTC,CASSVGGGILDEQYF
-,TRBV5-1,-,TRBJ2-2,TGCGCCAGCAGCTTGGGTAGCACCGGGGAGCTGTTTTTT,CASSLGSTGELFF